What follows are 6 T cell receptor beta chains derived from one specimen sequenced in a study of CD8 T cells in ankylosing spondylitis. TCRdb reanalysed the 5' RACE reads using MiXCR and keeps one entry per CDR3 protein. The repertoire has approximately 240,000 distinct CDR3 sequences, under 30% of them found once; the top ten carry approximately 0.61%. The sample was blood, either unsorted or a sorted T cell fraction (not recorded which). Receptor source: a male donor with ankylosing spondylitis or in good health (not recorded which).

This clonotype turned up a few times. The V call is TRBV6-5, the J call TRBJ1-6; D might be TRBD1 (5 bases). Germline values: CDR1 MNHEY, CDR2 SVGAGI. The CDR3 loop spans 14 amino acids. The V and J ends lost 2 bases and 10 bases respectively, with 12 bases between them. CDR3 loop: CASSYRGEGSPLHF. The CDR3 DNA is TGTGCCAGCAGTTACAGGGGAGAAGGGTCACCCCTCCACTTT.

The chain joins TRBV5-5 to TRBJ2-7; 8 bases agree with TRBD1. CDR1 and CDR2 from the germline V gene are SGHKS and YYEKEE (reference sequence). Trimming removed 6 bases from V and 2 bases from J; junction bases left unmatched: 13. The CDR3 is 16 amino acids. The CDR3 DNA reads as TGTGCCAGCAAATGGACAGGGCAATCCCCTGCCTACGAGCAGTACTTC. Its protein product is CASKWTGQSPAYEQYF. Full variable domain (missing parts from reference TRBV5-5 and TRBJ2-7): DAGVTQSPTHLIKTRGQQVTLRCSPISGHKSVSWYQQVLGQGPQFIFQYYEKEERGRGNFPDRFSARQFPNYSSELNVNALLLGDSALYLCASKWTGQSPAYEQYFGPGTRLTVT.

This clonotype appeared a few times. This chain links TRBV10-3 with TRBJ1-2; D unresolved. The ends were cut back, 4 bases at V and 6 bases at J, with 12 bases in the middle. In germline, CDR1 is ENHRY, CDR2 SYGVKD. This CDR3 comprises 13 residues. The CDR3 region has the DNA TGTGCCATCAGTGTTAAGGGAACGGATGGCTACACCTTC. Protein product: CAISVKGTDGYTF.

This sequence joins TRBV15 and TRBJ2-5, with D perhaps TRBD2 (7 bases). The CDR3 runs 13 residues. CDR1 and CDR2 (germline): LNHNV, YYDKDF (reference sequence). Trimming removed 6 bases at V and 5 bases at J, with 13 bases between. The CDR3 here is CATRKGGGETQYF. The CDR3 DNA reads TGTGCCACCAGAAAGGGGGGAGGGGAGACCCAGTACTTC.

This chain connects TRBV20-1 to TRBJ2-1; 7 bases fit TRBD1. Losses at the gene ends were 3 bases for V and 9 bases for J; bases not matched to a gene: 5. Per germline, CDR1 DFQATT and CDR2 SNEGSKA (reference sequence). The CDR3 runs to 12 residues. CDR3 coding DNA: TGCAGTGCTAGGACAGGGCCCGGTGAGCAGTTCTTC. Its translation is CSARTGPGEQFF.

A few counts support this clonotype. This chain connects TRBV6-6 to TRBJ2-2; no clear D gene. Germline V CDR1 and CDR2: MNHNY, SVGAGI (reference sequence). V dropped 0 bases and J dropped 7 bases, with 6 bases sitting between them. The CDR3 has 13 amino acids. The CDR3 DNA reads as TGTGCCAGCAGTTACTCTACGGTCGGGGAGCTGTTTTTT. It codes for CASSYSTVGELFF.